The present entry profiles one TCR beta chain with its context. The data were taken from a study of PD-L1 blockade in urothelial cancer. Profiling relied on immunoSEQ multiplex PCR, and the TCRdb table lists in-frame clones only, not all of them. The data hold 50,000 to 55,000 clones, with about 88% observed a single time. The time point is: peripheral blood 6 weeks after treatment start. Between 1 and 8 samples per patient were obtained, pretreatment and on-treatment. This clonotype was obtained from a man aged 60 to 69 with urothelial cancer. The material was PBMCs, obtained around atezolizumab (anti-PD-L1) treatment.

CDR3 in DNA: TGTGCCAGCAGAGAGTGGACAGGGGGAAAAGACGAGCAGTACTTC. This translates into CASREWTGGKDEQYF. V gene TRBV6-5 combines with J gene TRBJ2-7; 10 bases fit TRBD1. The CDR3 totals 15 residues. Unmatched junction bases numbered 10, after V lost 6 bases and J lost 5 bases. Germline-derived CDR1 and CDR2 are MNHEY and SVGAGI.